This T cell receptor beta chain was recorded in a study of T cells in pancreatic ductal adenocarcinoma. This clone has only one observation. The antigen is undetermined. J lost 2 bases, V lost 5 bases, and 2 bases had no gene match. Germline CDR1 is MDHEN and CDR2 is SYDVKM. The CDR3 is made up of 15 amino acids. Sequencing used immunoSEQ multiplex PCR; TCRdb keeps in-frame clones, though not all of them. The data show about 30,000 clones, roughly 92% seen once. Selected pancreatic ductal adenocarcinoma patients had undergone surgery without neoadjuvant therapy. Study-wide findings and caveats: The resected pancreatic cancer cohort was biased toward the minority with early-stage disease.

Source material: PBMCs. The source of this sequence is a human donor with pancreatic ductal adenocarcinoma. The rearrangement joins TRBV28 to TRBJ1-5; 11 bases are shared with TRBD1. DNA for the CDR3: TGTGCCAGCAGTGGACAGGGGGCGGGCAATCAGCCCCAGCATTTT. Protein: CASSGQGAGNQPQHF. Full variable domain (missing parts from reference TRBV28 and TRBJ1-5): DVKVTQSSRYLVKRTGEKVFLECVQDMDHENMFWYRQDPGLGLRLIYFSYDVKMKEKGDIPEGYSVSREKKERFSLILESASTNQTSMYLCASSGQGAGNQPQHFGDGTRLSIL.